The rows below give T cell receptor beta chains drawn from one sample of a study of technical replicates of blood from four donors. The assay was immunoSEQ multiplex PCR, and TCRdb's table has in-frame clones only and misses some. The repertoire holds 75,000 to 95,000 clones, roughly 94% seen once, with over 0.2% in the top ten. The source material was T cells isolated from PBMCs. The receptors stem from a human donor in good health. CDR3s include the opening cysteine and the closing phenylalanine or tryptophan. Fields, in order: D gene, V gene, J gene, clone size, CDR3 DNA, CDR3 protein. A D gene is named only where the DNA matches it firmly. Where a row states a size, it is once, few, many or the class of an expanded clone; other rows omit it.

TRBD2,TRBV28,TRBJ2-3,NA,TGTGCCAGCAGTCTGGGACTAGCGGGAGAGGCAGATACGCAGTATTTT,CASSLGLAGEADTQYF
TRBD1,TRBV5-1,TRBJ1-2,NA,TGCGCCAGCAGCTCGGGACAGGGGGCGGATGGCTACACCTTC,CASSSGQGADGYTF
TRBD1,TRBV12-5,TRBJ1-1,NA,TGTGCTAGTGGTATGACAGGGGAGAGTGAAGCTTTCTTT,CASGMTGESEAFF
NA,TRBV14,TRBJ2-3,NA,TGTGCCAGCAGCCAGTTGCGGGGCCGACTAGATACGCAGTATTTT,CASSQLRGRLDTQYF
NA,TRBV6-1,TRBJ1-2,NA,TGTGCCAGCAACCCCACCCCAGGGAACTATGGCTACACCTTC,CASNPTPGNYGYTF
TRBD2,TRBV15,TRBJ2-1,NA,TGTGCCACCAGCAATCCCGGGACTAGCTACAATGAGCAGTTCTTC,CATSNPGTSYNEQFF
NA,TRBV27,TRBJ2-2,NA,TGTGCCAGCAGTTCGGGCGGGGAGCTGTTTTTT,CASSSGGELFF
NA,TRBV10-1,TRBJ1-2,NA,TGCGCCAGCAGTGACACTCCCTATGGCTACACCTTC,CASSDTPYGYTF
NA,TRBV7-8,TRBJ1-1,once,TGTGCCAGCAGCTCAGCGGAGGTCACTGAAGCTTTCTTT,CASSSAEVTEAFF
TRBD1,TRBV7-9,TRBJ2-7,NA,TGTGCCAGCAGCTCTAAGGGGACAGGGGTTTTGGTCGAGCAGTACTTC,CASSSKGTGVLVEQYF
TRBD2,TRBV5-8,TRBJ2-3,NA,TGTGCCAGCAGCCCACTAGCGGGGGGGACAGATACGCAGTATTTT,CASSPLAGGTDTQYF
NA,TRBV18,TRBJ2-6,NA,TGTGCCAGCTCACCAGCGGGTTCTGGGGCCAACGTCCTGACTTTC,CASSPAGSGANVLTF
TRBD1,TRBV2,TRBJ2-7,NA,TGTGCCAGCAGGGGGGACAGGGGGTTGTCCGAGCAGTACTTC,CASRGDRGLSEQYF
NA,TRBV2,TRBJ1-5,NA,TGTGCCAGCAGTCGGGACACTGGAAATCAGCCCCAGCATTTT,CASSRDTGNQPQHF
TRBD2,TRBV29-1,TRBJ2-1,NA,TGCAGCGTGGCCGGGACTAGCGGCCCTCAGAGCTCCTACAATGAGCAGTTCTTC,CSVAGTSGPQSSYNEQFF
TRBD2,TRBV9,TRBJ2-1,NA,TGTGCCAGCAGCGTATATCCCCCGGGAGGGCCCTACAATGAGCAGTTCTTC,CASSVYPPGGPYNEQFF
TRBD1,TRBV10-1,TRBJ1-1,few,TGCGCCAGCAGTGAGAACTACAGGACAGGTGAAGCTTTCTTT,CASSENYRTGEAFF
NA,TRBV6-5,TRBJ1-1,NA,TGTGCCAGCACCCAGGGGTCTCCGTTGAACACTGAAGCTTTCTTT,CASTQGSPLNTEAFF
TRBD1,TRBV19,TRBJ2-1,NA,TGTGCCAGTACCCCCGGGACAGGGGGCATGTACAATGAGCAGTTCTTC,CASTPGTGGMYNEQFF
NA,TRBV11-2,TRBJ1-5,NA,TGTGCCAGCAGCTTAGGCAGCGGTAATCAGCCCCAGCATTTT,CASSLGSGNQPQHF
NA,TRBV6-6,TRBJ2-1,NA,TGTGCCAGCAGTTACTCGAGGGCTGCTCTTTACAATGAGCAGTTCTTC,CASSYSRAALYNEQFF
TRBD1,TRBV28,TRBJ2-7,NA,TGTGCCAGCAGTATCAGGGGGAGTTACTACGAGCAGTACTTC,CASSIRGSYYEQYF
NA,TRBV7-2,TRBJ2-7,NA,TGTGCCAGCAGCTTATGGATTGGCGGCCCAACTGGAGAGCAGTACTTC,CASSLWIGGPTGEQYF
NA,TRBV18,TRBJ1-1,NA,TGTGCCAGCTCACACTCGTGGCGGGCGGAGAACACTGAAGCTTTCTTT,CASSHSWRAENTEAFF
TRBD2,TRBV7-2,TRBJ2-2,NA,TGTGCCAGCAGCTCCCGGCCCCAAACTAGCGGGAACACCGGGGAGCTGTTTTTT,CASSSRPQTSGNTGELFF
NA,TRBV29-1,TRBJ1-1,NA,TGCAGCGTTTTTTCTAGGTTGTCGAACACTGAAGCTTTCTTT,CSVFSRLSNTEAFF
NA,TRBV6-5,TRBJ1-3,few,TGTGCCAGCAGTCCCCAGAGTTCAGGGAACACCATATATTTT,CASSPQSSGNTIYF
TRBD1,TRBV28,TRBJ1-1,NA,TGTGCCAGCAGTTCCGCGGGACAGGGGCGAAACACTGAAGCTTTCTTT,CASSSAGQGRNTEAFF
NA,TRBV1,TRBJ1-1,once,TGCACCAGCAGCCATTCTAAGGACAGGGATCACAGTGAGGAGGGGGCCACTGAAGCTTTCTTT,CTSSHSKDRDHSEEGATEAFF
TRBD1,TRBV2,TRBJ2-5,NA,TGTGCCAGCAGTGATGATGCAGGGGGTACGGAGACCCAGTACTTC,CASSDDAGGTETQYF
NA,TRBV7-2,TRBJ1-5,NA,TGTGCCAGCAATCTGATTCAGGGGAGTCAGCCCCAGCATTTT,CASNLIQGSQPQHF
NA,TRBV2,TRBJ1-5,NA,TGTGCCAGCAGGGGTGGGCTGACAAGGCTCAATCAGCCCCAGCATTTT,CASRGGLTRLNQPQHF
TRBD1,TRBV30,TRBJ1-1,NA,TGTGCCTGGACCCGCTCGGGGACAGGGGTTTTCTCCACTGAAGCTTTCTTT,CAWTRSGTGVFSTEAFF